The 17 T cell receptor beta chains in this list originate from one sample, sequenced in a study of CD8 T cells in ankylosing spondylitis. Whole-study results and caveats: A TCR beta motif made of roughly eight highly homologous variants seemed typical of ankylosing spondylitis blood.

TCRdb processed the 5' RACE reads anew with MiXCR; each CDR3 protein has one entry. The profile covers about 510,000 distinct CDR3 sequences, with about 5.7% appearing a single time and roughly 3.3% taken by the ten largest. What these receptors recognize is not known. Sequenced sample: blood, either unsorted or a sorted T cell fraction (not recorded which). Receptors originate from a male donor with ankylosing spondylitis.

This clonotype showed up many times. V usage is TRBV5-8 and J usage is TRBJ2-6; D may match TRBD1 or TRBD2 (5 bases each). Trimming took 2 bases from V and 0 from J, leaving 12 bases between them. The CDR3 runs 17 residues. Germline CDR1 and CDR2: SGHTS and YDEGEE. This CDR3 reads CASSFGGHFSGANVLTF. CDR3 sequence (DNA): TGTGCCAGCAGCTTTGGAGGACATTTCTCTGGGGCCAACGTCCTGACTTTC.

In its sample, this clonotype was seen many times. CDR3 in amino acids: CSASRQGRDTQYF. Here the CDR3 DNA reads TGCAGTGCTAGTCGCCAGGGGAGAGATACGCAGTATTTT. The chain has TRBV20-1 and TRBJ2-3; D is perhaps TRBD1 (6 bases). The CDR3 is 13 amino acids. Trimming shortened V by 3 bases and J by 5 bases, and 12 bases separated the two germline ends. CDR1 is DFQATT and CDR2 is SNEGSKA in the germline V gene (reference sequence).

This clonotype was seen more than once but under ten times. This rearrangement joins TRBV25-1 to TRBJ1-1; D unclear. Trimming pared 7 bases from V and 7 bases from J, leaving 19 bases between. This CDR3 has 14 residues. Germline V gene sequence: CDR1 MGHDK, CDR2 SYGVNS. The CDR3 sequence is CASTRMGREIEAFF. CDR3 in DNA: TGTGCCAGCACCAGAATGGGGAGGGAAATTGAAGCTTTCTTT.

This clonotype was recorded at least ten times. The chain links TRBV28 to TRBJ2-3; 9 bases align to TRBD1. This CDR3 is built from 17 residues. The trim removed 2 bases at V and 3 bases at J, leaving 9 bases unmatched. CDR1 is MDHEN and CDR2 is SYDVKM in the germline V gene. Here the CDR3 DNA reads TGTGCCAGCAGTTTAAGGGGACAGGGCGTCGGGACAGATACGCAGTATTTT. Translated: CASSLRGQGVGTDTQYF.

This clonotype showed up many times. CDR3: CASSLGARTRGYTF. The CDR3 nucleotides are TGCGCCAGCAGCTTGGGTGCGAGGACCCGTGGCTACACCTTC. The chain is built from TRBV5-1 and TRBJ1-2; D gene unclear. The germline V gene encodes CDR1 SGHRS and CDR2 YFSETQ. The CDR3 spans 14 residues. V lost 0 bases and J lost 7, with 13 bases in between.

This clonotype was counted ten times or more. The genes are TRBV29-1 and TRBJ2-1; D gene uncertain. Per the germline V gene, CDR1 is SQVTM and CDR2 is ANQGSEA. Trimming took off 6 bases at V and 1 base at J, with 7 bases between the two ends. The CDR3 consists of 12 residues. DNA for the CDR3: TGCAGCGTGACCAGGTCCTACAATGAGCAGTTCTTC. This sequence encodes CSVTRSYNEQFF.

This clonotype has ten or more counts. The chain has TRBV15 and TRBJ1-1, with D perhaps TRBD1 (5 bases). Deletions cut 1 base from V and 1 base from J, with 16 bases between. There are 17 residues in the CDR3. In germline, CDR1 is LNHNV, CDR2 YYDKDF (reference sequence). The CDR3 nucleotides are TGTGCCACCAGCAGAGGAGGAACCCGACAGAGGAACACTGAAGCTTTCTTT. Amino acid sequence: CATSRGGTRQRNTEAFF.

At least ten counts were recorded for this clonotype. CDR3 coding DNA: TGCAGTGCACATAGACCGGGACAGGGGTATAATTCACCCCTCCACTTT. This translates into CSAHRPGQGYNSPLHF. The V call is TRBV20-1, the J call TRBJ1-6; 10 bases fit TRBD1. J gave up 4 bases and V 6 bases, and 9 bases lay outside the gene matches. CDR1 DFQATT and CDR2 SNEGSKA come from the germline V gene (reference sequence). The CDR3 sequence is 16 residues long.

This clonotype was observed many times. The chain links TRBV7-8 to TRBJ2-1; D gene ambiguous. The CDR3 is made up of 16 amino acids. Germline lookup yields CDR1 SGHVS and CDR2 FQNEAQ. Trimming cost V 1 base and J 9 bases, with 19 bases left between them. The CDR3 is CASSLGRLTVSGEQFF. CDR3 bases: TGTGCCAGCAGCTTAGGGCGGTTAACAGTTTCGGGTGAGCAGTTCTTC.

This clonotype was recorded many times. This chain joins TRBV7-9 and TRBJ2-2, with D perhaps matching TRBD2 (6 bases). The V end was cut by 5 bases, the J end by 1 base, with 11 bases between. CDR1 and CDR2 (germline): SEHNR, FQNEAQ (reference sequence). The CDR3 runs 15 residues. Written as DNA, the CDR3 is TGTGCCAGCAGCCCGCCGGGGGTGAACACCGGGGAGCTGTTTTTT. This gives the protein CASSPPGVNTGELFF.

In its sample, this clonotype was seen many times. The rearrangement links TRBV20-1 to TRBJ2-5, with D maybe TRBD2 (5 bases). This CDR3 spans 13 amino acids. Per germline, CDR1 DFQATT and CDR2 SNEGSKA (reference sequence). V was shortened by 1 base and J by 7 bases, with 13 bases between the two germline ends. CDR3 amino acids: CSARAPGSGTQYF. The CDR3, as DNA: TGCAGTGCTAGAGCCCCGGGGTCCGGGACCCAGTACTTC.

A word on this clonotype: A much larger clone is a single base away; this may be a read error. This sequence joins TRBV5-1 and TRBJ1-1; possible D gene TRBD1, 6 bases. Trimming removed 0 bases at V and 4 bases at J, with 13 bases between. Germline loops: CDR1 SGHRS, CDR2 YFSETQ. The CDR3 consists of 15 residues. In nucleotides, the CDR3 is TGCGCCAGCAGCTTGGAAGGGGGTGTCAGCACTGAAGCTTTCTTT. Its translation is CASSLEGGVSTEAFF.

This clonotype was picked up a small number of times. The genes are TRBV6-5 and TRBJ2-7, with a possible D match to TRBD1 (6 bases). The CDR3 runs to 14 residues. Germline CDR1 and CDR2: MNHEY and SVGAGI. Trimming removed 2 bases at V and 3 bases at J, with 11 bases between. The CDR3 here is CASSYPGQNYEQYF. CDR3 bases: TGTGCCAGCAGTTACCCGGGACAAAACTACGAGCAGTACTTC.

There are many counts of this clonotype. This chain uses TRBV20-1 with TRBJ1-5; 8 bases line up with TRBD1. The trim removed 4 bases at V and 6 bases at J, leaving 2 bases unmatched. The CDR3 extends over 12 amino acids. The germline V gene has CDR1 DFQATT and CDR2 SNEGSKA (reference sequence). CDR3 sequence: CSATRGPQPQHF. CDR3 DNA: TGCAGTGCTACCAGGGGGCCTCAGCCCCAGCATTTT.

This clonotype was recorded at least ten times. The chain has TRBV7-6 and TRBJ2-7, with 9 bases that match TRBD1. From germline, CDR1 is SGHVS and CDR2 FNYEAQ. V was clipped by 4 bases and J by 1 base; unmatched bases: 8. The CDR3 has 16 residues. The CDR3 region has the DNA TGTGCCAGCAGCTGGGGGGGGACAGGGTTTTCCTACGAGCAGTACTTC. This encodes CASSWGGTGFSYEQYF.

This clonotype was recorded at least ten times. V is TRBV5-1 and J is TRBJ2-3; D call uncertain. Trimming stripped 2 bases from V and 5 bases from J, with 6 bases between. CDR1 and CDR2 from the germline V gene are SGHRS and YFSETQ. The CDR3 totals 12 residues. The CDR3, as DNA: TGCGCCAGCAGCTTTCCGGGAGATACGCAGTATTTT. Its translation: CASSFPGDTQYF.

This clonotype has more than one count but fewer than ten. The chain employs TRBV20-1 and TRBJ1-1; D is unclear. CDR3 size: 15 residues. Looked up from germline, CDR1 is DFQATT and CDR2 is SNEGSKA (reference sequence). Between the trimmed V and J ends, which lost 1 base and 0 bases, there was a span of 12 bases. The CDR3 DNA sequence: TGCAGTGCTAGAGTTGGCCTCGATATGAACACTGAAGCTTTCTTT. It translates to CSARVGLDMNTEAFF.